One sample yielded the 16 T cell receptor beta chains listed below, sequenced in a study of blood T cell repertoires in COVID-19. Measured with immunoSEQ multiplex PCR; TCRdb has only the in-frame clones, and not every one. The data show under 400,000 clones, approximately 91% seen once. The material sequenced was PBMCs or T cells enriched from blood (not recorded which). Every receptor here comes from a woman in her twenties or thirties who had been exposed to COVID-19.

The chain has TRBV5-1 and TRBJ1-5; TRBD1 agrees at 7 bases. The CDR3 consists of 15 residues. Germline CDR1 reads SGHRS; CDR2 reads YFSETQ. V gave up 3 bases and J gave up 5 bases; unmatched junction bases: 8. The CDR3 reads CASSSDRAPYQPQHF. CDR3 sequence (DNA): TGCGCCAGCAGCTCCGACAGGGCCCCTTATCAGCCCCAGCATTTT.

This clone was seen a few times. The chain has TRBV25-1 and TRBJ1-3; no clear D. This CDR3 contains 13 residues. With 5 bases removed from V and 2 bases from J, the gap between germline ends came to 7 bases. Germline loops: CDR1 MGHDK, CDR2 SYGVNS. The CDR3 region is CASSSGPGNTIYF. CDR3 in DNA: TGTGCCAGCAGTAGTGGCCCTGGAAACACCATATATTTT.

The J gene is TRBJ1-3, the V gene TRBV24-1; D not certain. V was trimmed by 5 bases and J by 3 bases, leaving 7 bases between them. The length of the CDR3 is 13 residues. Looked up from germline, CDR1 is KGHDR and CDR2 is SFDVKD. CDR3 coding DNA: TGTGCCACCAGTGCGGGAGTTGGAAACACCATATATTTT. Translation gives CATSAGVGNTIYF.

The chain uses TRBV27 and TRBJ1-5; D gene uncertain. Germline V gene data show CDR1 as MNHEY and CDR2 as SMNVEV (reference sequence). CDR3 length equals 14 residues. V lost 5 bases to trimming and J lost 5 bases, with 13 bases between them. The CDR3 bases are TGTGCCAGCAGTATGGCCACTCGGGATCAGCCCCAGCATTTT. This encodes CASSMATRDQPQHF.

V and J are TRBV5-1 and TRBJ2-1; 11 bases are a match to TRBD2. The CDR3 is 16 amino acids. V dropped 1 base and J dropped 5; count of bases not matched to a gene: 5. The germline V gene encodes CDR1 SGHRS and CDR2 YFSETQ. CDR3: CASSLSGLAVNNEQFF. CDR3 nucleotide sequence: TGCGCCAGCAGCTTGTCGGGACTAGCGGTAAACAATGAGCAGTTCTTC.

The CDR3 sequence is CASSVQSYEQYF. The DNA for the CDR3 is TGTGCCAGCAGTGTACAGTCCTACGAGCAGTACTTC. This sequence joins TRBV2 and TRBJ2-7; D is unclear. Trimming cost V 4 bases and J 1 base, with 5 bases left between them. The CDR3 runs to 12 residues. The germline gives CDR1 SNHLY, CDR2 FYNNEI.

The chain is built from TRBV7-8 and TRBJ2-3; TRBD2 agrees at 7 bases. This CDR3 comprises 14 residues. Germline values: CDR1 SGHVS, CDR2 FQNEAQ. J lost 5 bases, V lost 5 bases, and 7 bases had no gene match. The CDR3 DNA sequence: TGTGCCAGCAGCCAACTAGCGCGGGGAGATACGCAGTATTTT. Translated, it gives CASSQLARGDTQYF.

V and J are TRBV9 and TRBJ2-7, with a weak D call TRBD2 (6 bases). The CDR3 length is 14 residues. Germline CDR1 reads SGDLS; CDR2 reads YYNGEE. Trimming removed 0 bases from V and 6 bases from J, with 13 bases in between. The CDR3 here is CASSVVGGPGEQYF. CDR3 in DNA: TGTGCCAGCAGCGTAGTCGGGGGACCGGGCGAGCAGTACTTC.

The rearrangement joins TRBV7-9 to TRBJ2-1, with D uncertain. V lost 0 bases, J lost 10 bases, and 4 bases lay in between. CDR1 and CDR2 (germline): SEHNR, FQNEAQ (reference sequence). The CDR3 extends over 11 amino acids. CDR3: CASSLAREQFF. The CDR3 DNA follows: TGTGCCAGCAGCTTAGCTCGGGAGCAGTTCTTC.

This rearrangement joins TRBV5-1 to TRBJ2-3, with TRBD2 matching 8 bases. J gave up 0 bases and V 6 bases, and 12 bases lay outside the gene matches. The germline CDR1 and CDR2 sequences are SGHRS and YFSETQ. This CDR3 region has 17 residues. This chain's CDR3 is CASTLPRLATSTDTQYF. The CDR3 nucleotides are TGCGCCAGCACGCTACCGAGACTAGCGACGAGCACAGATACGCAGTATTTT.

CDR3: CASSLRREGETQYF. CDR3 sequence (DNA): TGTGCCAGCAGCTTAAGGCGGGAGGGTGAGACCCAGTACTTC. The chain carries TRBV7-2 and TRBJ2-5; 9 positions agree with TRBD2. CDR3 length: 14 residues. CDR1 and CDR2 from the germline V gene are SGHTA and FQGNSA. J gave up 5 bases and V 2 bases, and 3 bases lay outside the gene matches.

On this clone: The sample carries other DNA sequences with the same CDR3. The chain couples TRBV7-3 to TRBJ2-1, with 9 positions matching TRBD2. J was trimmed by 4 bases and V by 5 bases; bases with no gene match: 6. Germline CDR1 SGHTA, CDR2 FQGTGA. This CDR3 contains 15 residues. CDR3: CASSLTSGEYNEQFF. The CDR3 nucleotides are TGTGCCAGCAGCCTGACTAGCGGAGAGTACAATGAGCAGTTCTTC.

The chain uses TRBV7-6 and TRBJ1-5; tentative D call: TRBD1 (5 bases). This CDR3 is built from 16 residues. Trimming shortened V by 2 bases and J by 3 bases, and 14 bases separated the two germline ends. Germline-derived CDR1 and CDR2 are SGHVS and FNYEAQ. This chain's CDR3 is CASSLTMGRANQPQHF. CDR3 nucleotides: TGTGCCAGCAGCTTAACGATGGGCAGGGCCAATCAGCCCCAGCATTTT.

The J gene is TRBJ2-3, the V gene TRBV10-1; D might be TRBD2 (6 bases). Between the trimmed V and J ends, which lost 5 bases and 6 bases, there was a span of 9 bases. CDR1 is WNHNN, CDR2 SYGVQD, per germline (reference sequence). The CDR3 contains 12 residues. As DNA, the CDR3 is TGCGCCAGCAGTAGACTAGGTGATACGCAGTATTTT. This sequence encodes CASSRLGDTQYF.

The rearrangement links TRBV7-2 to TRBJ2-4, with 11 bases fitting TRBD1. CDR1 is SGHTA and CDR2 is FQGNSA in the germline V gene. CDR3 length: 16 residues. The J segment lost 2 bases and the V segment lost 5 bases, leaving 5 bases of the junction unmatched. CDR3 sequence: CASSGGTGGTKNIQYF. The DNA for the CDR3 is TGTGCCAGCAGCGGAGGGACAGGGGGGACCAAAAACATTCAGTACTTC.

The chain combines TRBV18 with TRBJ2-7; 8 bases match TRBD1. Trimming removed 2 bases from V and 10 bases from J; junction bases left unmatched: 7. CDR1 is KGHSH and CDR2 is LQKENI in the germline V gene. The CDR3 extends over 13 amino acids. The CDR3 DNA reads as TGTGCCAGCTCACCATACGACAGGGGCTCTCAGTACTTC. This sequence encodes CASSPYDRGSQYF. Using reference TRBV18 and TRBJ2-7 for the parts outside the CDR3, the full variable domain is NAGVMQNPRHLVRRRGQEARLRCSPMKGHSHVYWYRQLPEEGLKFMVYLQKENIIDESGMPKERFSAEFPKEGPSILRIQQVVRGDSAAYFCASSPYDRGSQYFGPGTRLTVT.